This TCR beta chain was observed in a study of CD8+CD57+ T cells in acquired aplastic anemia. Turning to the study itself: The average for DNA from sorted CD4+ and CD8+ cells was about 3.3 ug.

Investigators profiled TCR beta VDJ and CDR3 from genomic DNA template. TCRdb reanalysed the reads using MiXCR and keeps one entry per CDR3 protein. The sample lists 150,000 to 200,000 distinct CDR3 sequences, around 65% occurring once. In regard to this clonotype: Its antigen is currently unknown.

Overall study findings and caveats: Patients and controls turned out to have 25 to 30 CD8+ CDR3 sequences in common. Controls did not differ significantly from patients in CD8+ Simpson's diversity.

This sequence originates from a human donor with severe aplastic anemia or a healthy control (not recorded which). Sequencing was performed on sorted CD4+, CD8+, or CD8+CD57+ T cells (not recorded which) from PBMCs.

This CDR3 reads CASSLRQGGSEAFF. The CDR3 nucleotides are TGTGCCAGCAGCCTACGACAGGGGGGCTCTGAAGCTTTCTTT. The chain joins TRBV7-9 to TRBJ1-1, with 9 bases aligning to TRBD1. The length of the CDR3 is 14 residues. The germline V gene encodes CDR1 SEHNR and CDR2 FQNEAQ (reference sequence). Trimming at V came to 5 bases and at J to 6 bases, leaving 7 bases not matched to a gene.